This TCR beta chain was documented in a study of read filtering for tumor transcriptome and immune sequencing. Overall study findings and caveats: The sorted CD138-negative fraction was a mixed bone marrow immune population, not purified T cells. Single-read clonotypes: approximately 87% of IR-seq clonotypes (around 4% of reads), 74.6% of RNA-seq clonotypes (under 50% of reads).

This clonotype was counted many times. Its antigen is currently unknown. The library was built from around 0.4 ug RNA with molecular barcoded adaptors for alpha/delta and beta/gamma chains. TCRdb independently ran MiXCR on the reads; one entry per CDR3 protein. Here the sample spans 43,000 or so distinct CDR3 sequences, around 19% being singletons. This CDR3 is 14 amino acids long. Trimming left V 3 bases short and J 3 bases short, with 10 bases between. Germline CDR1 KGHSH, CDR2 LQKENI. Material: a population of CD138-negative cells sorted from bone marrow. The chain is built from TRBV18 and TRBJ2-3; a possible D gene is TRBD2 (6 bases). The origin of this receptor is a donor over 35 with multiple myeloma. CDR3 amino acids: CASSPGLVTDTQYF. CDR3 in DNA: TGTGCCAGCTCACCGGGACTTGTAACAGATACGCAGTATTTT.